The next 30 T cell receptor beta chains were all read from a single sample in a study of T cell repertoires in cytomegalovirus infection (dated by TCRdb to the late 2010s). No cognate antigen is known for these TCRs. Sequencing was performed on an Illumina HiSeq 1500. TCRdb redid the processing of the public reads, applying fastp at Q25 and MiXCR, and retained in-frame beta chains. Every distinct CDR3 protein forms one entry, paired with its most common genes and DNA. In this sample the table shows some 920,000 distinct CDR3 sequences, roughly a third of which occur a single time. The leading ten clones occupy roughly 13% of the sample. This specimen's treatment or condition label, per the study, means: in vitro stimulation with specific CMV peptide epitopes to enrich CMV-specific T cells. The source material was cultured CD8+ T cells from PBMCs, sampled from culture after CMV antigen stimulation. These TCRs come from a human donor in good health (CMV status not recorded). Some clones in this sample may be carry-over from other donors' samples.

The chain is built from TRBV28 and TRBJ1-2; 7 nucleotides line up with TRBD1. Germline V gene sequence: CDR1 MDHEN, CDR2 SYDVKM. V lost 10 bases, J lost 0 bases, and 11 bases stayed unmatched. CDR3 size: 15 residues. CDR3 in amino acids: CATMTGKSPNYGYTF. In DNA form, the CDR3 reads TGTGCCACCATGACAGGGAAGAGCCCTAACTATGGCTACACCTTC.

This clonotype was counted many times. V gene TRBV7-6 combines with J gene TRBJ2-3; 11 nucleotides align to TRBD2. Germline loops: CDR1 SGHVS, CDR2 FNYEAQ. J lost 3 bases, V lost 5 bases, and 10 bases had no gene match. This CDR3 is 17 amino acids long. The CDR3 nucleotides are TGTGCCAGCAGCATCCTAGCGGGGGGCCGAAAGACAGATACGCAGTATTTT. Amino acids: CASSILAGGRKTDTQYF.

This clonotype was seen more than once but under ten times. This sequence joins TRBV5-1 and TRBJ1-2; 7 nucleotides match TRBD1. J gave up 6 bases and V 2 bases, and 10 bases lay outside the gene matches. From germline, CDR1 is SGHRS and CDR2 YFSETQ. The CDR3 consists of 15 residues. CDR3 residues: CASSLYADRVDGYTF. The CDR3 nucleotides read TGCGCCAGCAGCTTATACGCTGACAGGGTAGATGGCTACACCTTC.

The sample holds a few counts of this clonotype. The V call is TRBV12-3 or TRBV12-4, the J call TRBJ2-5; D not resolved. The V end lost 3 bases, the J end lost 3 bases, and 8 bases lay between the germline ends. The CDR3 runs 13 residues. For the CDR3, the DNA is TGTGCCAGCAGTTTTCCGCCCAAAGAGACCCAGTACTTC. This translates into CASSFPPKETQYF.

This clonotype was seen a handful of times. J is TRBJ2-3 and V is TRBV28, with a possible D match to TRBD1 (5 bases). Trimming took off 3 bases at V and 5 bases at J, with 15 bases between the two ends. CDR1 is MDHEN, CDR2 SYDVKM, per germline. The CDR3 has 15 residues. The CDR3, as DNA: TGTGCCAGCAGTTTCCACCCTCTGGGGCAAGATACGCAGTATTTT. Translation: CASSFHPLGQDTQYF.

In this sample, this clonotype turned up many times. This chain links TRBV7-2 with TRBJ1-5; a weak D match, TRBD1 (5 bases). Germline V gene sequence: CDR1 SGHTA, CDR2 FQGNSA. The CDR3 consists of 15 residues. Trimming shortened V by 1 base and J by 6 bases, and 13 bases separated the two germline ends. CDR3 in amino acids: CASSLDIGAAQPQHF. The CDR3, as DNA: TGTGCCAGCAGCTTAGATATAGGGGCGGCTCAGCCCCAGCATTTT.

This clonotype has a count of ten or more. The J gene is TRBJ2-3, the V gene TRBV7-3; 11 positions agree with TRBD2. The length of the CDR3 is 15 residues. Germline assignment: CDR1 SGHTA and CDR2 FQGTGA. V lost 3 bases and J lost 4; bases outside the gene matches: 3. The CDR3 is CASSFSGGAADTQYF. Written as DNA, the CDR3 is TGTGCCAGCAGCTTTAGCGGGGGGGCCGCAGATACGCAGTATTTT.

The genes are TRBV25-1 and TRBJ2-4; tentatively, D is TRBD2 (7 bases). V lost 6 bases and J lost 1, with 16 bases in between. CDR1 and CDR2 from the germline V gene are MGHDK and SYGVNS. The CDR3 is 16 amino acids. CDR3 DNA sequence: TGTGCCAGCAGAGGGGGGGAGGGGCTGGCCAAAAACATTCAGTACTTC. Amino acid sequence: CASRGGEGLAKNIQYF.

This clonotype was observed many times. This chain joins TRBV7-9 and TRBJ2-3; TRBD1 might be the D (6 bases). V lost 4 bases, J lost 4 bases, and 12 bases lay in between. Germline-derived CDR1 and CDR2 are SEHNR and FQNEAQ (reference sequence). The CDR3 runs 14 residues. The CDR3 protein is CASSSQQGADTQYF. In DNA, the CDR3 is TGTGCCAGCAGCTCCCAACAGGGAGCAGATACGCAGTATTTT.

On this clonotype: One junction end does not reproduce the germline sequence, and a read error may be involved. Here the CDR3 DNA reads TGTGCTAGCAGCCCCGGGGGGGAGCATAACAATGAGCAGTTCTTC. Protein sequence: CASSPGGEHNNEQFF. The chain is built from TRBV7-6 and TRBJ2-1; 8 nucleotides match TRBD2. From germline, CDR1 is SGHVS and CDR2 FNYEAQ. This CDR3 spans 15 amino acids.

DNA for the CDR3: TGTGCCAGCAGCTTAGGAACTCCTTACGAGCAGTACGTC. This gives the protein CASSLGTPYEQYV. J is TRBJ2-7 and V is TRBV7-6; the D is unclear. V lost 1 base and J lost 4, with 8 bases in between. CDR3 length: 13 amino acids. In germline, CDR1 is SGHVS, CDR2 FNYEAQ.

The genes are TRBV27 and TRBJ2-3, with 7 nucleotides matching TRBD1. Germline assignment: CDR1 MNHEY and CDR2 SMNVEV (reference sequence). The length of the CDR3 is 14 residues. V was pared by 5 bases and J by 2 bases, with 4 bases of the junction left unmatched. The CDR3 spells CASSTEGATDTQYF. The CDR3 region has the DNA TGTGCCAGCAGTACAGAGGGGGCCACAGATACGCAGTATTTT.

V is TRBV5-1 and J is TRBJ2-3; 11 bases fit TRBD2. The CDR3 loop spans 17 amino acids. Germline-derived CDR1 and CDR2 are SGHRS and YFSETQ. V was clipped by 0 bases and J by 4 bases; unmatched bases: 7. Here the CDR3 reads CASSLGDSGGAADTQYF. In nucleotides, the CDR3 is TGCGCCAGCAGCTTGGGCGATAGCGGGGGGGCCGCAGATACGCAGTATTTT.

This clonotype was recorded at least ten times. CDR3 loop: CSVVPGGSSGTEAFF. CDR3 sequence (DNA): TGCAGCGTTGTACCAGGGGGCAGTTCAGGCACTGAAGCTTTCTTT. This rearrangement joins TRBV29-1 to TRBJ1-1; TRBD1 matches at 8 bases. Germline values: CDR1 SQVTM, CDR2 ANQGSEA. J gave up 4 bases and V 4 bases, and 11 bases lay outside the gene matches. The CDR3 has 15 amino acids.

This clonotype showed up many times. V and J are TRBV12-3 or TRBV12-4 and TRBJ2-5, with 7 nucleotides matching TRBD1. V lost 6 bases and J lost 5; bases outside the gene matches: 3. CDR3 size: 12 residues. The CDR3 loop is CASSPTGETQYF. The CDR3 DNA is TGTGCCAGCAGCCCGACAGGGGAGACCCAGTACTTC.

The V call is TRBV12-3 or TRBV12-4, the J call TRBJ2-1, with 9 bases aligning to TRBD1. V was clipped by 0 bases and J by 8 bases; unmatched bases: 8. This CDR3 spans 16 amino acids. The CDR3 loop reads CASSLAHGTGSDEQFF. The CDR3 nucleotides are TGTGCCAGCAGTTTAGCGCATGGGACAGGGTCCGATGAGCAGTTCTTC.

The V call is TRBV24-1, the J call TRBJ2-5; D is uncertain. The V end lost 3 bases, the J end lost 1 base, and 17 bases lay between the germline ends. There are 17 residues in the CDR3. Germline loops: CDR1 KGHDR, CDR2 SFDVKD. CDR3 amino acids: CATSDPFQGKGQETQYF. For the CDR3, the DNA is TGTGCCACCAGTGATCCTTTCCAAGGGAAGGGCCAAGAGACCCAGTACTTC.

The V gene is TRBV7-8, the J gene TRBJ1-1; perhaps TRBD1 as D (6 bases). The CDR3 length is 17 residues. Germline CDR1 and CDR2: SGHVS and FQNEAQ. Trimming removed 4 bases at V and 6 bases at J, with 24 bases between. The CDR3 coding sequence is TGTGCCAGCAGCTCCGCACGGGGGGCGTTATTAACTCCTGAAGCTTTCTTT. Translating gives CASSSARGALLTPEAFF.

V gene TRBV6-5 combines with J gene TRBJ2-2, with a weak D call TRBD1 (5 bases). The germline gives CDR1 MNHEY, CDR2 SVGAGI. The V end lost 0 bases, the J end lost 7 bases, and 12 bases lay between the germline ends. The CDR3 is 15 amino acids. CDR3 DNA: TGTGCCAGCAGTTACTCTAGGGGAAGGATCGGGGAGCTGTTTTTT. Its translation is CASSYSRGRIGELFF.

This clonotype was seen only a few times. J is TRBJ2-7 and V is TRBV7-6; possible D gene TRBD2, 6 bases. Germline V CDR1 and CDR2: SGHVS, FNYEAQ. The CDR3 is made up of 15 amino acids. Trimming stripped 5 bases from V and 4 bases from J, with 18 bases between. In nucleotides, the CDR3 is TGTGCCAGCAGCCGCCGGGAACCAGGAGGGTACGAGCAGTACTTC. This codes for CASSRREPGGYEQYF.

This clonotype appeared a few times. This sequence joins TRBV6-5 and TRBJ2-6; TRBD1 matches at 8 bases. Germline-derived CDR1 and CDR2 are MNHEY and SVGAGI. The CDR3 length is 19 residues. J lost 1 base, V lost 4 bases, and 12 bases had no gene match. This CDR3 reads CASSLRQGPSISGANVLTF. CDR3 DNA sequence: TGTGCCAGCAGTTTACGACAGGGGCCCTCCATTTCTGGGGCCAACGTCCTGACTTTC.

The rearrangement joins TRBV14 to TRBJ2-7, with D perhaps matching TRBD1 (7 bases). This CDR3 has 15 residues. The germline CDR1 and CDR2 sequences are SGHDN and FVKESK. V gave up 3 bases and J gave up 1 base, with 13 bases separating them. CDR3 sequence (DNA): TGTGCCAGCAGCCAGGCGCAGGGGGGATCCTACGAGCAGTACTTC. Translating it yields CASSQAQGGSYEQYF.

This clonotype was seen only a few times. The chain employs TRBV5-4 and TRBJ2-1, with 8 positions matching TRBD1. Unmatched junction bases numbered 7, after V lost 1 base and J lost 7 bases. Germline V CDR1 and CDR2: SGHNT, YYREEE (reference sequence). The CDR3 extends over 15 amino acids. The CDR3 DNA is TGTGCCAGCAGCTTGAGTCCGGACAGGGAAAATGAGCAGTTCTTC. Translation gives CASSLSPDRENEQFF.

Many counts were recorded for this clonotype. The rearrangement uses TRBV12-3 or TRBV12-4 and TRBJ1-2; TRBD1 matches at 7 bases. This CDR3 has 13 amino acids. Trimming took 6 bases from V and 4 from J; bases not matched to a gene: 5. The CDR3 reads CASSRGQVYGYTF. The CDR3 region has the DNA TGTGCCAGCAGCCGCGGACAGGTCTATGGCTACACCTTC.

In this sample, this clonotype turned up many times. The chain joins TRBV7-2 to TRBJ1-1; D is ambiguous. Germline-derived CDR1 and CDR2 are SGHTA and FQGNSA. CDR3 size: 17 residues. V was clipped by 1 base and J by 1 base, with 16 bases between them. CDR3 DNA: TGTGCCAGCAGCTTAGAGTTTTTGGGAGGTCCGAACACTGAAGCTTTCTTT. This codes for CASSLEFLGGPNTEAFF.

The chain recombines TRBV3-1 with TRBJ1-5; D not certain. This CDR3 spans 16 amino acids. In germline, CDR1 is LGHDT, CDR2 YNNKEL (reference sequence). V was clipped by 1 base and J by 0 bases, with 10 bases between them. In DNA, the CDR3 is TGTGCCAGCAGCCAAGGACATTATTATAGCAATCAGCCCCAGCATTTT. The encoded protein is CASSQGHYYSNQPQHF. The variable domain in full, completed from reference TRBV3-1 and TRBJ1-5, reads DTAVSQTPKYLVTQMGNDKSIKCEQNLGHDTMYWYKQDSKKFLKIMFSYNNKELIINETVPNRFSPKSPDKAHLNLHINSLELGDSAVYFCASSQGHYYSNQPQHFGDGTRLSIL.

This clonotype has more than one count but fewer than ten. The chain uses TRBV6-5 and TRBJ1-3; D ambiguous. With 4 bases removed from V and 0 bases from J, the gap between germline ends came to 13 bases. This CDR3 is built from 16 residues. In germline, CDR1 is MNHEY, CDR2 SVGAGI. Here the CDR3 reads CASSWTSGNSGNTIYF. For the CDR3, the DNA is TGTGCCAGCAGTTGGACGTCCGGCAACTCTGGAAACACCATATATTTT.

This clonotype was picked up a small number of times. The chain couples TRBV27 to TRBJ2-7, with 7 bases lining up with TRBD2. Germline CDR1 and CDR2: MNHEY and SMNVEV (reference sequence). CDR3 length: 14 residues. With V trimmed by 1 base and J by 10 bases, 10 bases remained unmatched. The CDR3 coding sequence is TGTGCCAGCAGTTTATATGGGGGGGGGGATTTTCAGTACGTC. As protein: CASSLYGGGDFQYV.

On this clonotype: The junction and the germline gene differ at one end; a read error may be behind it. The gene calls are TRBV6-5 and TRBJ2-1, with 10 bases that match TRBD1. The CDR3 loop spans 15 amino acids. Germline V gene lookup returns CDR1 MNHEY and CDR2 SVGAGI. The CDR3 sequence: CAISYLRDRGNEQFF. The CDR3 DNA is TGTGCCATCAGTTACCTCCGGGACAGGGGCAATGAGCAGTTCTTC.

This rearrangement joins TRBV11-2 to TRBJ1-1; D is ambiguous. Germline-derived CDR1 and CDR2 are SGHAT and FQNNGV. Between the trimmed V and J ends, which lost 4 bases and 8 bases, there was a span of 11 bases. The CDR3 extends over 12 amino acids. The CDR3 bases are TGTGCCAGCAGCTACTCAACGTGGGAAGCTTTCTTT. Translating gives CASSYSTWEAFF.